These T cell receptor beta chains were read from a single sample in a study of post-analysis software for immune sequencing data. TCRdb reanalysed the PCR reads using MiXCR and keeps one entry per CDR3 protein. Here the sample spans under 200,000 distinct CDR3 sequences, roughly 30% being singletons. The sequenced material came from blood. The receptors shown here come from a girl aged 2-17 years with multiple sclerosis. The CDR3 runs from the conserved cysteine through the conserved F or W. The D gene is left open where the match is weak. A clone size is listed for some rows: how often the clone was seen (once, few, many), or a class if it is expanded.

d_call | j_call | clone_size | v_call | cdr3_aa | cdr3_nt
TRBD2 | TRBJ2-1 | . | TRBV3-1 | CASNPGLVNEQFF | TGTGCCAGCAACCCAGGACTAGTCAATGAGCAGTTCTTC
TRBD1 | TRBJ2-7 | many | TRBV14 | CASSQAGTDPLYEQYF | TGTGCCAGCAGCCAAGCCGGGACAGATCCCCTCTACGAGCAGTACTTC
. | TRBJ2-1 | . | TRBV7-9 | CASSQQTRVGSYNEQFF | TGTGCCAGCAGTCAGCAAACAAGGGTTGGCTCCTACAATGAGCAGTTCTTC
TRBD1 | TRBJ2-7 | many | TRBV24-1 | CATSDGQGYDEQYF | TGTGCCACCAGTGACGGACAGGGGTACGACGAGCAGTACTTC
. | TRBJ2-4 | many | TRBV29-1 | CSVQRGGAKNIQYF | TGCAGCGTACAAAGGGGGGGGGCCAAAAACATTCAGTACTTC
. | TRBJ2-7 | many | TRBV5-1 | CASSLLSGSYEQYF | TGCGCCAGCAGCTTGCTTAGCGGCTCCTACGAGCAGTACTTC
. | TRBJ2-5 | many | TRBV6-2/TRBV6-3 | CASTQLETQYF | TGTGCCAGCACCCAGCTAGAGACCCAGTACTTC
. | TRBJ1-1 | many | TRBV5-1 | CASSLGAETEAFF | TGCGCCAGCAGCTTGGGGGCAGAGACTGAAGCTTTCTTT
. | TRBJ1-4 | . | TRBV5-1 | CASSLELGDEKLFF | TGCGCCAGCAGCTTGGAGTTAGGGGACGAAAAACTGTTTTTT
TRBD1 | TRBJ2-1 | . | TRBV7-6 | CASSGPRRTGAGNEQFF | TGTGCCAGCAGCGGCCCCCGAAGGACAGGGGCGGGGAATGAGCAGTTCTTC
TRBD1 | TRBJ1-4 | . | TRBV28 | CASSPVTRKTGAKRFF | TGTGCCAGCAGTCCAGTAACGAGAAAGACAGGGGCAAAACGGTTTTTT
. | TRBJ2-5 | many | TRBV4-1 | CASSPLAGTQETQYF | TGCGCCAGCAGCCCCCTCGCGGGGACCCAAGAGACCCAGTACTTC
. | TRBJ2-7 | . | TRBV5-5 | CASSLAQGLHYEQYF | TGTGCCAGCAGCTTGGCCCAGGGCCTCCACTACGAGCAGTACTTC
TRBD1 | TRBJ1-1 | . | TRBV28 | CASSLSAGQGMTETFF | TGTGCCAGCAGTTTATCCGCGGGACAGGGAATGACTGAAACTTTCTTT
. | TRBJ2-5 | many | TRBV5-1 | CASSPGRSETQYF | TGCGCCAGCAGCCCCGGACGTTCGGAGACCCAGTACTTC
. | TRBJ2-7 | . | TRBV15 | CATSTGTSYEQYF | TGTGCCACCAGTACCGGGACTTCCTACGAGCAGTACTTC
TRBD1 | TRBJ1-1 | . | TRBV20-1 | CSAAGQGRTEAFF | TGCAGTGCTGCAGGACAGGGGAGGACTGAAGCTTTCTTT
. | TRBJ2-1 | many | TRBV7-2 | CASSTRGALVTTNEQFF | TGTGCCAGCAGCACCCGGGGAGCACTAGTAACCACCAATGAGCAGTTCTTC
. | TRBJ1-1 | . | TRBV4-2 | CASSQDVKDTYGAFF | TGTGCCAGCAGCCAAGATGTCAAGGACACCTACGGGGCTTTCTTT
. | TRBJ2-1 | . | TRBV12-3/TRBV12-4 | CASSHPYNEQFF | TGTGCCAGCAGTCACCCTTACAATGAGCAGTTCTTC
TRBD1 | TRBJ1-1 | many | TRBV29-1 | CSVGQGGHTEAFF | TGCAGCGTTGGACAGGGGGGACACACTGAAGCTTTCTTT
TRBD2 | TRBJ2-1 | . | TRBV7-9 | CASSFMTSGYNEQFF | TGTGCCAGCAGCTTTATGACTAGCGGATACAATGAGCAGTTCTTC
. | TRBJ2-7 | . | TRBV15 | CATSRDRGAGREQYF | TGTGCCACCAGCAGAGATCGTGGCGCCGGGCGGGAGCAGTACTTC
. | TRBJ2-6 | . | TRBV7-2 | CASSLVPVVSGANVLTF | TGTGCCAGCAGCTTAGTCCCAGTCGTCTCCGGGGCCAACGTCCTGACTTTC
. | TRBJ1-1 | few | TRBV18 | CASSPLAENQAFF | TGTGCCAGCTCACCACTTGCGGAGAACCAAGCTTTCTTT
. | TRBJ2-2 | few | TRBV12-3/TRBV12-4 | CASSFRRPSTGELFF | TGTGCCAGCAGTTTCAGGAGGCCCTCCACCGGGGAGCTGTTTTTT